Here is one TCR beta chain with its context. Its specificity is unknown. Trimming removed 1 base from V and 2 bases from J, with 12 bases in between. Looked up from germline, CDR1 is SNHLY and CDR2 is FYNNEI. This CDR3 has 15 residues. This record comes from a study of cytomegalovirus exposure and HLA in healthy donors. The study, taken as a whole, reports: Versus the approximately 700-donor mean, an Asian-associated ancestry cluster reportedly showed fewer N-insertions in a later analysis. A previous analysis found most TCR beta V segments productive roughly 87% or roughly 30% of the time. A later analysis showed HLA-associated TCR beta chains outstripping equally common others in clonal expansion.

Amplification used 60 Vbeta primers and 13 Jbeta primers. Original methodology: An analysis performed later counted 72 million or so unique TCR beta chains (roughly 9.9 million of them shared). TCRdb's copy holds only in-frame clones and misses some; the assay was immunoSEQ multiplex PCR. Clonal size and the V and J genes are those of that table, whereas D and trimming came from the DNA. The sample has some 84,000 clones; roughly 78% are singletons. The chain recombines TRBV2 with TRBJ2-7; D gene unclear. This TCR was sampled from a male donor in good health and CMV-seropositive. The material sequenced was PBMCs. The CDR3: CASSEVGASTYEQYF. In DNA form, the CDR3 reads TGTGCCAGCAGTGAAGTGGGCGCCTCGACCTACGAGCAGTACTTC.